A single sample is the source of the 25 T cell receptor beta chains below, sequenced in a study of blood T cell repertoires in COVID-19. Some clones are missing from TCRdb's copy, which holds only in-frame ones; the method was immunoSEQ multiplex PCR. In the table there are about 410,000 clones, around nine tenths of which are singletons. The sample was PBMCs or T cells enriched from blood (not recorded which). Every receptor here comes from a woman younger than 45 who had recovered from COVID-19.

This clone has ten or more counts. V is TRBV7-3 and J is TRBJ2-3; D is perhaps TRBD1 (5 bases). The CDR3 covers 14 residues. CDR1 is SGHTA and CDR2 is FQGTGA in the germline V gene. V lost 5 bases and J 4 bases, leaving 13 bases between the germline ends. CDR3 DNA: TGTGCCAGCAGCCCCGACAGTGATCCAGATACGCAGTATTTT. It codes for CASSPDSDPDTQYF.

The V call is TRBV29-1, the J call TRBJ1-1; TRBD1 is a possible D gene (6 bases). Germline CDR1 and CDR2: SQVTM and ANQGSEA. The CDR3 runs 13 residues. V was clipped by 6 bases and J by 4 bases, with 15 bases between them. The CDR3 reads CSVAQGVSTEAFF. The CDR3 region has the DNA TGCAGCGTAGCACAGGGAGTTAGCACTGAAGCTTTCTTT. Combining the CDR3 with reference TRBV29-1 and TRBJ1-1 gives the whole variable domain SAVISQKPSRDICQRGTSLTIQCQVDSQVTMMFWYRQQPGQSLTLIATANQGSEATYESGFVIDKFPISRPNLTFSTLTVSNMSPEDSSIYLCSVAQGVSTEAFFGQGTRLTVV.

The chain links TRBV18 to TRBJ2-1, with D possibly TRBD2 on 6 matching bases. V shed 3 bases and J shed 1 base, with 13 bases lying between them. This CDR3 is 16 amino acids long. Looked up from germline, CDR1 is KGHSH and CDR2 is LQKENI. Written as DNA, the CDR3 is TGTGCCAGCTCACCGGGGGGAAAAGCTTCCTACAATGAGCAGTTCTTC. It specifies CASSPGGKASYNEQFF.

The genes are TRBV2 and TRBJ1-2; D is perhaps TRBD1 (6 bases). CDR1 and CDR2 (germline): SNHLY, FYNNEI. The CDR3 totals 15 residues. Trimming cost V 3 bases and J 6 bases, with 17 bases left between them. The CDR3 nucleotides are TGTGCCAGCAGTGAGGGCTCAGGGACAAGGGATGGCTACACCTTC. Translated: CASSEGSGTRDGYTF.

V is TRBV7-2 and J is TRBJ1-1; D is ambiguous. V dropped 6 bases and J dropped 5 bases, with 16 bases sitting between them. This CDR3 contains 14 residues. From germline, CDR1 is SGHTA and CDR2 FQGNSA. DNA for the CDR3: TGTGCCAGCAGTCAATTAATCGCGGCAACTGAAGCTTTCTTT. It is translated as CASSQLIAATEAFF.

The V call is TRBV29-1, the J call TRBJ1-1, with D uncertain. Trimming removed 7 bases at V and 4 bases at J, with 16 bases between. This CDR3 region has 13 residues. The V gene's germline CDR1 is SQVTM and CDR2 ANQGSEA. The CDR3 protein is CSGSRGVFTEAFF. The DNA for the CDR3 is TGCAGCGGATCTCGGGGTGTTTTCACTGAAGCTTTCTTT.

This clone was counted once. The CDR3 reads CASSIGLASYNEQFF. CDR3 sequence (DNA): TGTGCCAGTAGTATAGGACTAGCGAGCTACAATGAGCAGTTCTTC. V and J are TRBV19 and TRBJ2-1; 8 nucleotides align to TRBD2. Germline V gene lookup returns CDR1 LNHDA and CDR2 SQIVND (reference sequence). J was trimmed by 3 bases and V by 1 base; bases with no gene match: 2. The CDR3 loop spans 15 amino acids.

The chain links TRBV28 to TRBJ1-2; unclear D gene. The ends were cut back, 5 bases at V and 0 bases at J, with 13 bases in the middle. Germline V CDR1 and CDR2: MDHEN, SYDVKM. CDR3 length: 15 residues. The CDR3 nucleotides read TGTGCCAGCAGTCGGCCAGGAGGCCCTAACTATGGCTACACCTTC. The encoded protein is CASSRPGGPNYGYTF.

The genes are TRBV14 and TRBJ2-2; no firm D call. Germline lookup yields CDR1 SGHDN and CDR2 FVKESK. V was trimmed by 0 bases and J by 8 bases, leaving 7 bases between them. This CDR3 has 13 residues. The CDR3 nucleotides read TGTGCCAGCAGCCAAGATCTTGAGGGGGAGCTGTTTTTT. Protein: CASSQDLEGELFF.

The chain links TRBV5-1 to TRBJ2-7, with TRBD1 identical over 7 bases. The CDR3 is 14 amino acids. Losses at the gene ends were 2 bases for V and 6 bases for J; bases not matched to a gene: 8. The germline CDR1 and CDR2 sequences are SGHRS and YFSETQ. CDR3 sequence (DNA): TGCGCCAGCAGCTTAGGAGGACAGGTTTCCGAGCAGTACTTC. Translation: CASSLGGQVSEQYF.

The rearrangement uses TRBV28 and TRBJ2-7, with D perhaps TRBD2 (5 bases). Per the germline V gene, CDR1 is MDHEN and CDR2 is SYDVKM. Trimming removed 6 bases at V and 0 bases at J, with 12 bases between. The CDR3 is 14 amino acids. This chain's CDR3 is CASRRTVDSYEQYF. CDR3 coding DNA: TGTGCCAGCAGACGGACTGTCGACTCCTACGAGCAGTACTTC.

The chain couples TRBV24-1 to TRBJ1-2, with D tentatively TRBD1 (5 bases). V was trimmed by 0 bases and J by 5 bases, leaving 6 bases between them. The germline gives CDR1 KGHDR, CDR2 SFDVKD. CDR3 length equals 13 residues. CDR3 nucleotide sequence: TGTGCCACCAGTGATTTGTCAGGGTATGGCTACACCTTC. Residues: CATSDLSGYGYTF.

The chain uses TRBV3-1 (or the pseudogene TRBV3-2) and TRBJ2-7; 8 nucleotides align to TRBD2. The CDR3 sequence is 15 residues long. With 3 bases clipped from V and 6 bases from J, the junction kept 10 bases outside the gene matches. Germline V CDR1 and CDR2: LGHDT, YNNKEL (reference sequence). In nucleotides, the CDR3 is TGTGCCAGCAGCCATACTAGCGGTGGATTTCTCGAGCAGTACTTC. Protein sequence: CASSHTSGGFLEQYF.

The chain has TRBV4-3 and TRBJ1-3; no firm D call. Trimming removed 3 bases at V and 2 bases at J, with 8 bases between. Germline loops: CDR1 LGHNA, CDR2 YSLEER. There are 14 residues in the CDR3. DNA for the CDR3: TGCGCCAGCAGCCACCCCCAGGCTGGAAACACCATATATTTT. This sequence encodes CASSHPQAGNTIYF.

This clone was recorded a few times. The chain carries TRBV19 and TRBJ2-2, with D possibly matching TRBD1 (6 bases). CDR1 and CDR2 from the germline V gene are LNHDA and SQIVND (reference sequence). Between the trimmed V and J ends, which lost 5 bases and 1 base, there was a span of 14 bases. This CDR3 region has 16 residues. The CDR3, as DNA: TGTGCCAGTAGTCTATGGACAGTGTTGAACACCGGGGAGCTGTTTTTT. Encoded protein: CASSLWTVLNTGELFF.

The J gene is TRBJ2-1, the V gene TRBV4-2; 7 nucleotides align to TRBD2. The V segment lost 2 bases and the J segment 9 bases; nucleotides outside the gene matches: 4. Germline loops: CDR1 LGHNA, CDR2 YNFKEQ. The CDR3 runs 13 residues. The CDR3 sequence: CASSQRLAGEQFF. CDR3 coding DNA: TGTGCCAGCAGCCAACGACTAGCCGGTGAGCAGTTCTTC.

The rearrangement uses TRBV9 and TRBJ2-2; 7 bases are a match to TRBD2. This CDR3 contains 17 residues. Trimming at V came to 6 bases and at J to 0 bases, leaving 11 bases not matched to a gene. Germline CDR1 reads SGDLS; CDR2 reads YYNGEE. DNA for the CDR3: TGTGCCAGCAACACGGACCCGACTAGCCCGAACACCGGGGAGCTGTTTTTT. Translation: CASNTDPTSPNTGELFF.

The chain is built from TRBV19 and TRBJ2-4; 7 bases are shared with TRBD1. This CDR3 is built from 20 residues. Germline values: CDR1 LNHDA, CDR2 SQIVND (reference sequence). The V gene end was trimmed by 7 bases and the J gene end by 0 bases; junction bases not matched to a gene: 21. The CDR3 reads CASTPYRGGATALAKNIQYF. The CDR3, as DNA: TGTGCCAGTACACCCTATAGAGGGGGCGCCACAGCTCTAGCCAAAAACATTCAGTACTTC.

The CDR3, as DNA: TGTGCCAGTTCGACGGATCTGGGCGGGAACAATGAGCAGTTCTTC. This translates into CASSTDLGGNNEQFF. V usage is TRBV19 and J usage is TRBJ2-1; a weak D match, TRBD2 (6 bases). The CDR3 totals 15 residues. V lost 8 bases, J lost 5 bases, and 19 bases lay in between. Germline V gene lookup returns CDR1 LNHDA and CDR2 SQIVND (reference sequence). Combining the CDR3 with reference TRBV19 and TRBJ2-1 gives the whole variable domain DGGITQSPKYLFRKEGQNVTLSCEQNLNHDAMYWYRQDPGQGLRLIYYSQIVNDFQKGDIAEGYSVSREKKESFPLTVTSAQKNPTAFYLCASSTDLGGNNEQFFGPGTRLTVL.

The rearrangement uses TRBV2 and TRBJ1-1; a weak D match, TRBD1 (5 bases). This CDR3 is 13 amino acids long. Germline-derived CDR1 and CDR2 are SNHLY and FYNNEI. V lost 9 bases and J 3 bases, leaving 14 bases between the germline ends. The CDR3 sequence: CARKGTGDTEAFF. CDR3 sequence (DNA): TGTGCCAGGAAGGGCACGGGGGACACTGAAGCTTTCTTT.

Concerning this clone: The sample has other DNA sequences that encode this CDR3 too. The V gene is TRBV9, the J gene TRBJ2-2; the match to TRBD1 covers 7 bases. The CDR3 loop spans 15 amino acids. V shed 3 bases and J 2 bases; nucleotides not matched to a gene: 4. CDR1 and CDR2 (germline): SGDLS, YYNGEE. CDR3 nucleotides: TGTGCCAGCAGCGCGGGACAGATTAACACCGGGGAGCTGTTTTTT. It specifies CASSAGQINTGELFF.

The rearrangement joins TRBV24-1 to TRBJ1-1; D is perhaps TRBD1 (6 bases). Trimming stripped 7 bases from V and 1 base from J, with 12 bases between. CDR1 and CDR2 from the germline V gene are KGHDR and SFDVKD. The CDR3 has 14 amino acids. CDR3 protein: CATRRGHPNTEAFF. Written as DNA, the CDR3 is TGTGCCACCAGAAGGGGACACCCGAACACTGAAGCTTTCTTT.

A single count supports this clone. The genes are TRBV28 and TRBJ1-6; the match to TRBD1 covers 9 bases. J lost 1 base, V lost 5 bases, and 12 bases had no gene match. Germline V gives CDR1 MDHEN, CDR2 SYDVKM. This CDR3 has 19 residues. CDR3 in DNA: TGTGCCAGCAGTGAACTTACAGGGGGCACTAGATCCTATAATTCACCCCTCCACTTT. This translates into CASSELTGGTRSYNSPLHF.

The chain employs TRBV24-1 and TRBJ2-7; perhaps TRBD2 as D (7 bases). The CDR3 runs to 14 residues. Between the trimmed V and J ends, which lost 10 bases and 7 bases, there was a span of 22 bases. Germline V gives CDR1 KGHDR, CDR2 SFDVKD. The DNA for the CDR3 is TGTGCCACGGCCCTAGGGGGGGCGCCGAGGGAGCAGTACTTC. As protein: CATALGGAPREQYF.

This chain uses TRBV6-5 with TRBJ2-7; 9 bases are a match to TRBD1. V lost 5 bases to trimming and J lost 5 bases; unmatched junction nucleotides: 10. CDR1 and CDR2 from the germline V gene are MNHEY and SVGAGI. The CDR3 spans 15 residues. DNA for the CDR3: TGTGCCAGCAGTACGACCGGGACAGGGTTTCACGAGCAGTACTTC. This encodes CASSTTGTGFHEQYF.